This TCR beta chain is from a study of beta chain features in type 1 diabetes. Study context: Sorted cells numbering 107,917,701 were examined across all samples. The study's findings and limits: Among patients with Type 1 diabetes, TCRB CDR3s were moderately but significantly shorter in every one of the four CD4+ subsets.

As every portion of the isolated RNA was reverse transcribed, the sequencing read expressed TCRB transcripts. This table comes from immunoSEQ multiplex PCR, and its TCRdb copy is limited to in-frame clones, with some not included. Among approximately 24,000 clones listed, 40% to 60% were seen once. This CDR3 has 16 amino acids. CDR1 and CDR2 (germline): SGDLS, YYNGEE. V was cut by 0 bases and J by 0 bases, with 12 bases left in between. Note on this clone: Its antigen is as yet unknown.

Each donor gave one heparinised blood draw averaging approximately 120 mL. A sort by CD45RO/CCR7/CD25/CD127/CD95/CD27 yielded CD4+ naive, central memory, regulatory and stem cell-like memory cells. Sequencing was performed on stem cell memory CD4+ T cells from blood. The chain recombines TRBV9 with TRBJ1-2; D unclear. This TCR came from a man aged 25-45 years with type 1 diabetes. The CDR3 nucleotides read TGTGCCAGCAGCGTAGACTCCCGGACTCCTAACTATGGCTACACCTTC. Its protein is CASSVDSRTPNYGYTF.